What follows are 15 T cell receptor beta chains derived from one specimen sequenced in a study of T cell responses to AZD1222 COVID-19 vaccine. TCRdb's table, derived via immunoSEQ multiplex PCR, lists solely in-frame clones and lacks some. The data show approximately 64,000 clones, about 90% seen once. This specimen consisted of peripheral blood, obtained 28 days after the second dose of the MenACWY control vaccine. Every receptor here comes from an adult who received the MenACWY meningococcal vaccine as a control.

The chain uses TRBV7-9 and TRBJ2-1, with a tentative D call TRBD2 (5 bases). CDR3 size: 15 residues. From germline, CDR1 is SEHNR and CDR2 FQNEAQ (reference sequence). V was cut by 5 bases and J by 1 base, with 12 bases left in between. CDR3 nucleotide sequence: TGTGCCAGCAGCCGAACTAGTGCTTCCTACAATGAGCAGTTCTTC. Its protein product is CASSRTSASYNEQFF.

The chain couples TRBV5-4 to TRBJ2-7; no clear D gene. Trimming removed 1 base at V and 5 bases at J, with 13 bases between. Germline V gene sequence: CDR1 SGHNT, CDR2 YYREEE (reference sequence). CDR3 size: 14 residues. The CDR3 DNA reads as TGTGCCAGCAGCTTGAGACCAGGAGAGGACGAGCAGTACTTC. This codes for CASSLRPGEDEQYF.

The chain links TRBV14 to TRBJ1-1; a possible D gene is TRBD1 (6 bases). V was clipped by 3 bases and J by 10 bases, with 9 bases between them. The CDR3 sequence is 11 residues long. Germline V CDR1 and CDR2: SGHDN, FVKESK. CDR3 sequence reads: CASSQRGGAFF. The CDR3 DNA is TGTGCCAGCAGCCAGAGGGGGGGAGCTTTCTTT. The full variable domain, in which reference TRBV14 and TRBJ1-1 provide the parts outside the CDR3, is EAGVTQFPSHSVIEKGQTVTLRCDPISGHDNLYWYRRVMGKEIKFLLHFVKESKQDESGMPNNRFLAERTGGTYSTLKVQPAELEDSGVYFCASSQRGGAFFGQGTRLTVV.

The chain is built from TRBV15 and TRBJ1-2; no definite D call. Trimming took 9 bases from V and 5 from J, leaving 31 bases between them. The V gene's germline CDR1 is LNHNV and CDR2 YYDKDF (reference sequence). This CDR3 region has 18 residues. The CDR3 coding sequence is TGTGCCACGCTAGACCTCGACCCGAGCGGAGGGATGGGGTATGGCTACACCTTC. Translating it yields CATLDLDPSGGMGYGYTF.

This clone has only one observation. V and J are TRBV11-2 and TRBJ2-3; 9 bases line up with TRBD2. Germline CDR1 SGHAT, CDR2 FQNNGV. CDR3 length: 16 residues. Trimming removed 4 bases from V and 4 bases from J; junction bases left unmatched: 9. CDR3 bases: TGTGCCAGCAGCTCCCCGGGACTAGCTAAGGCAGATACGCAGTATTTT. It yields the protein CASSSPGLAKADTQYF.

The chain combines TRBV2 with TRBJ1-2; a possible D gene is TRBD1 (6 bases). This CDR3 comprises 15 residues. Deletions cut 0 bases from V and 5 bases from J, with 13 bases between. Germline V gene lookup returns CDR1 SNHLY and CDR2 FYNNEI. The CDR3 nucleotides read TGTGCCAGCAGTGAAGCCTGGACAGCTCTATATGGCTACACCTTC. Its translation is CASSEAWTALYGYTF.

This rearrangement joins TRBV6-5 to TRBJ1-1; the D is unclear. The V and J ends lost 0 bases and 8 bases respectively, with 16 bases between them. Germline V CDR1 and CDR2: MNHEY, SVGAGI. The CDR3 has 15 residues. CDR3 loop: CASSYSIVGNPEAFF. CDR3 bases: TGTGCCAGCAGTTACTCGATCGTTGGCAATCCAGAAGCTTTCTTT.

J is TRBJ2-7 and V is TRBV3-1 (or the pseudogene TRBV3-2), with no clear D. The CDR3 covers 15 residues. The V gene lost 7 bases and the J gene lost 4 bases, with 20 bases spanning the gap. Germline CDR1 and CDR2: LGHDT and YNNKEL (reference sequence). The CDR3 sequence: CASIPGILMAYEQYF. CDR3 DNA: TGTGCCAGCATACCGGGTATCCTAATGGCGTACGAGCAGTACTTC.

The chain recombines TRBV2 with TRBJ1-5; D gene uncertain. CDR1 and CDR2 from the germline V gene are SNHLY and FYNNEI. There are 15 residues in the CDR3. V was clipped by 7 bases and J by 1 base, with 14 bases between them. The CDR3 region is CASKQSIASNQPQHF. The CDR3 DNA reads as TGTGCCAGCAAGCAGAGTATAGCAAGCAATCAGCCCCAGCATTTT.

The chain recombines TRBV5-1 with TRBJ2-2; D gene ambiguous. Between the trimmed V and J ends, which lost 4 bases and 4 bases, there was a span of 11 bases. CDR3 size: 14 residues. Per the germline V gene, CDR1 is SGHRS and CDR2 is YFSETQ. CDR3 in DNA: TGCGCCAGCAGCACCGCCCAGCCCACCGGGGAGCTGTTTTTT. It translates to CASSTAQPTGELFF. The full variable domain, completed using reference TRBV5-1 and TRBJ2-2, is KAGVTQTPRYLIKTRGQQVTLSCSPISGHRSVSWYQQTPGQGLQFLFEYFSETQRNKGNFPGRFSGRQFSNSRSEMNVSTLELGDSALYLCASSTAQPTGELFFGEGSRLTVL.

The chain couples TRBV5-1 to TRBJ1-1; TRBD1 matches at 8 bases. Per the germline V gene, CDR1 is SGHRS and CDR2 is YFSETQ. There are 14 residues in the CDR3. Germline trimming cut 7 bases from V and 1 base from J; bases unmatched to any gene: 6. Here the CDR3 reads CASLRGPGNTEAFF. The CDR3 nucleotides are TGCGCCAGCCTCAGGGGGCCGGGGAACACTGAAGCTTTCTTT.

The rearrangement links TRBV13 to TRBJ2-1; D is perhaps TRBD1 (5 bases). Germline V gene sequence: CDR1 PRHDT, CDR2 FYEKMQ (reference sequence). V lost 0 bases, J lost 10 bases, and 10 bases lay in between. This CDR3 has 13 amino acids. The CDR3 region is CASSLGDKREQFF. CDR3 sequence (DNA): TGTGCCAGCAGCTTAGGGGACAAAAGAGAGCAGTTCTTC.

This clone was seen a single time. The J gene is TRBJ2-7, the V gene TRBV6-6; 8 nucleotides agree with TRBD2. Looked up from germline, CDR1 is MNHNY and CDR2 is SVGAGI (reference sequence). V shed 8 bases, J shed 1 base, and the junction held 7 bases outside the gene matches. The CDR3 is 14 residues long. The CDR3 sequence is CASGSSGQSYEQYF. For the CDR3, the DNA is TGTGCCAGCGGGTCTAGCGGGCAATCCTACGAGCAGTACTTC.

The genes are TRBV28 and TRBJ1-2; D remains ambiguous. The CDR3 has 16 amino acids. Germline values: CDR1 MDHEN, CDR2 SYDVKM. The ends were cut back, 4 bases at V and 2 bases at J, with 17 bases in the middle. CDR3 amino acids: CASSSRIRTGNYGYTF. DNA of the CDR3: TGTGCCAGCAGTTCCCGTATCAGGACGGGGAACTATGGCTACACCTTC.

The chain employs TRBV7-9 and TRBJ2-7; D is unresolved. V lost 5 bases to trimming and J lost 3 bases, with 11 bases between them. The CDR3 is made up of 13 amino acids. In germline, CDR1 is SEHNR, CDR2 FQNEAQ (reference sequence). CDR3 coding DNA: TGTGCCAGCAGCCTTCTGCCCCACTACGAGCAGTACTTC. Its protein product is CASSLLPHYEQYF.